The entry that follows covers one TCR beta chain sequence. The antigen is not known. This sample was taken from a study of identical twins. V gave up 5 bases and J gave up 6 bases; unmatched junction bases: 7. Germline CDR1 and CDR2: SGHVS and FQNEAQ. This CDR3 region has 15 residues. Study observations and caveats: Invariant MAIT and iNKT cells are populations that could partly confound zero-insertion analyses.

TCRdb re-analysed the 5' RACE reads in MiXCR, keeping a single row per CDR3 protein. The sample includes some 570,000 distinct CDR3 sequences, approximately 20% of them seen just once. These data were likewise used in another study, on yellow fever vaccine responses in identical twins. That paper notes: The authors reported partly convergent, partly personalized vaccine responses in identical twins.

The chain couples TRBV7-8 to TRBJ2-2; 9 nucleotides agree with TRBD2. The receptor was isolated from a woman between 18 and 29 years old in good health. The sample was CD4+ T cells sorted from blood. The CDR3 DNA follows: TGTGCCAGCAGCCCAACGGGACTAGCCTCCGGGGAGCTGTTTTTT. As protein: CASSPTGLASGELFF.